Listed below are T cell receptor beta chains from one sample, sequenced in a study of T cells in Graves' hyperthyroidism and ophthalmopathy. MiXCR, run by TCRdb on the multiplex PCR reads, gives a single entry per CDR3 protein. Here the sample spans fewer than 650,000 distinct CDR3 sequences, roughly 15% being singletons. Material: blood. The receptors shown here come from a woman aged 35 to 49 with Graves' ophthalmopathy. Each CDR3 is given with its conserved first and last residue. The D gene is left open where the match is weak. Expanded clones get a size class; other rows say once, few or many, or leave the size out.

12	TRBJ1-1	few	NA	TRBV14	TGTGCCAGCAGCCAAGAGAGGACTGAAGCTTTCTTT	CASSQERTEAFF
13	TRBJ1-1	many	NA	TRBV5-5	TGTGCCAGCAGCTTTTCCGGGACAAAGGGAGCTTTCTTT	CASSFSGTKGAFF
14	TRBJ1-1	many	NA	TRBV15	TGTGCCACCAGCTTTCAGGTTTTGAACACTGAAGCTTTCTTT	CATSFQVLNTEAFF
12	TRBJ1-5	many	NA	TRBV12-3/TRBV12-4	TGTGCCAGCAGTCCGACGGTTCAGCCCCAGCATTTT	CASSPTVQPQHF
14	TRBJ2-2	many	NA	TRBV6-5	TGTGCCAGCACGTTGATGCAGAACACCGGGGAGCTGTTTTTT	CASTLMQNTGELFF
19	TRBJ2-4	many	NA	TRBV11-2	TGTGCCAGCAGCTATCTCCAGATTCTTAGCGGAGCAGCCAAAAACATTCAGTACTTC	CASSYLQILSGAAKNIQYF
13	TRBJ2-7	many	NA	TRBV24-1	TGTGCCACCAGTGATCCAACTTTACGAAAGCAGTACTTC	CATSDPTLRKQYF
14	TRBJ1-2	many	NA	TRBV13	TGTGCCAGCAGACGCTTCGGGGGGACCTTTGGCTACACCTTC	CASRRFGGTFGYTF
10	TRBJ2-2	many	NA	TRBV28	TGTGCCGCCCAAAGGAGGGAGCTGTTTTTT	CAAQRRELFF
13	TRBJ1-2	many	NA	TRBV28	TGTGCCAGCAGCTCTGGGCAGCTCTATGGCTACACCTTC	CASSSGQLYGYTF
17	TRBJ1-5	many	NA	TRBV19	TGTGCCAGTAGTCCTGAAACGAGGAGCGACAGCAATCAGCCCCAGCATTTT	CASSPETRSDSNQPQHF
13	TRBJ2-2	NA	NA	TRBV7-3	TGTGCCAGCAGCTGGTCCCCCACCGGGGAGCTGTTTTTT	CASSWSPTGELFF
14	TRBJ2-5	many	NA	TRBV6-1	TGTGCCAGCAGTGAGGAGGAGTACCAAGAGACCCAGTACTTC	CASSEEEYQETQYF
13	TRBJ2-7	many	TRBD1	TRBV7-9	TGTGCCAGCAGACCGTCACAGGGGGACGAGCAGTACTTC	CASRPSQGDEQYF
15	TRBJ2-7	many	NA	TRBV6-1	TGTGCCAGCAGTGAAAGTGCGTCTGGGCTCGGCGAGCAGTACTTC	CASSESASGLGEQYF
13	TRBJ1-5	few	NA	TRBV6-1	TGTGCCAGCAGCCAAGATCCAGAGCAGCCCCAGCATTTT	CASSQDPEQPQHF
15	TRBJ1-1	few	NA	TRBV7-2	TGTGCCAGCAGCCCACGAGGGGGTGGGAGCACTGAAGCTTTCTTT	CASSPRGGGSTEAFF
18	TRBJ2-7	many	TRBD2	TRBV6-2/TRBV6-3	TGTGCCAGCAGTTACTTTCCCTTAGGACTAGCGGACTCCTACGAGCAGTACTTC	CASSYFPLGLADSYEQYF
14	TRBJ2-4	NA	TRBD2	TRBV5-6	TGTGCCAGCACCCCGGGAGGTAGCGTAAACATTCAGTACTTC	CASTPGGSVNIQYF
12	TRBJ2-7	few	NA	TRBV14	TGTGCCAGCAGCCCTGGTTTCTACGAGCAGTACTTC	CASSPGFYEQYF
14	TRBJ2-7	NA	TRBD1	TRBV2	TGTGCCAGCAAGGACAGGGGCGGGTCCTACGAGCAGTACTTC	CASKDRGGSYEQYF
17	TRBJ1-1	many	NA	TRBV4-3	TGCGCCAGCAGCCAAGGATTGGCTTCGGGAAAGAACACTGAAGCTTTCTTT	CASSQGLASGKNTEAFF
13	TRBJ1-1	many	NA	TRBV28	TGTGCCAGCAGTTTACCGGGGAACACTGAAGCTTTCTTT	CASSLPGNTEAFF
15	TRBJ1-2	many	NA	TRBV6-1	TGTGCCAGCAGTGAATATGGGGAAGGAAACTATGGCTACACCTTC	CASSEYGEGNYGYTF
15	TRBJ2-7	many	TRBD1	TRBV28	TGTGCCAGCAGTTATCGACAGGGGGGGGCCTCCGAGCAGTACTTC	CASSYRQGGASEQYF
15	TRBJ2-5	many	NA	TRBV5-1	TGCGCCAGCAGCTTGGAGGCAGGCAGACCGGAGACCCAGTACTTC	CASSLEAGRPETQYF
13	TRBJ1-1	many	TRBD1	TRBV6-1	TGTGCCAGCAGGCCCCCAGGGGGCGAAGGGGCTTTCTTT	CASRPPGGEGAFF
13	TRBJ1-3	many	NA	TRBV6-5	TGTGCCAGCAGTTACGGACGTGGAAACACCATATATTTT	CASSYGRGNTIYF
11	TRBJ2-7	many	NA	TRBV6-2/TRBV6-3	TGTGCCAGCAAGAGTTTCTACGAGCAGTACTTC	CASKSFYEQYF
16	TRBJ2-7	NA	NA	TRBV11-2	TGTGCCAGCAGCCACTTAGAAGCGGGTATCTCCTACGAGCAGTACTTC	CASSHLEAGISYEQYF